The entry below describes one TCR beta chain. The source of the sample is a study of OX40 agonist ivuxolimab in advanced cancers. Study background: Patient treatment consisted of intravenous ivuxolimab administration every 2 weeks at 0.01 to 10 mg/kg.

V lost 5 bases, J lost 0 bases, and 12 bases lay in between. The CDR3 sequence is 15 residues long. Per germline, CDR1 SGHTA and CDR2 FQGTGA. Produced via immunoSEQ multiplex PCR; TCRdb's table is partial and in-frame only. The sample includes some 100,000 clones, approximately 90% of them seen just once. V usage is TRBV7-3 and J usage is TRBJ2-3; D is unresolved. This receptor was taken from an adult with an advanced solid tumor such as melanoma, head and neck, liver or kidney cancer. The specimen was CD4+ or CD8+ T cells sorted from blood, collected in a trial of the OX40 agonist ivuxolimab. The CDR3 coding sequence is TGTGCCAGCAGCGATCGACCAGCTAGCACAGATACGCAGTATTTT. It yields the protein CASSDRPASTDTQYF.